The clone carrying this T cell receptor (beta chain) was recorded a few times. The data are from a study of vaccination and CD4 T cells after COVID-19. Study background: Convalescent donors: six male, four female; seven Caucasian, two Asian, one multiracial, two Hispanic. Post-vaccine sample collection happened at a median of about 72 days after dose two, ranging 14 to 241.

MiXCR, applied by TCRdb to the PCR reads, yields one record per CDR3 protein. The table has 20,000 to 25,000 distinct CDR3 sequences, around 60% seen once. The CDR3 runs 14 residues. Germline-derived CDR1 and CDR2 are DFQATT and SNEGSKA (reference sequence). Germline trimming cut 6 bases from V and 2 bases from J; bases unmatched to any gene: 3. V gene TRBV20-1 combines with J gene TRBJ2-3, with 12 bases fitting TRBD2. The source material was CD4+ T cells from blood, sampled before SARS-CoV-2 vaccination. The sequence came from a human donor who had recovered from COVID-19. Here the CDR3 reads CSATSGGYTDTQYF. The CDR3, as DNA: TGCAGTGCCACTAGCGGGGGGTACACAGATACGCAGTATTTT.